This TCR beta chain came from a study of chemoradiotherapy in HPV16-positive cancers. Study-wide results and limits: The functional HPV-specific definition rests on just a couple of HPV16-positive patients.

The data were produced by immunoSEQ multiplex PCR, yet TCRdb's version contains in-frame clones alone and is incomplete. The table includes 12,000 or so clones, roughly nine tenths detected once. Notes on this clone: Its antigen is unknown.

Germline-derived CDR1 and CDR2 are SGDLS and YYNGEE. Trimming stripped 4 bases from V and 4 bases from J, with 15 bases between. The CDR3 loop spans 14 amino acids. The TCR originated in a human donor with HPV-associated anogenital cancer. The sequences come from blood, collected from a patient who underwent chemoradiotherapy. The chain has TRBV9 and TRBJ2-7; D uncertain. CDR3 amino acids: CASSPGPAGYEQYF. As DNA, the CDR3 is TGTGCCAGCAGCCCAGGTCCAGCCGGATACGAGCAGTACTTC.